This T cell receptor beta chain was profiled in a study of T cell changes during pregnancy in multiple sclerosis. Libraries were prepared by immunoSEQ multiplex PCR; TCRdb keeps only in-frame clonotypes and omits some of them. The sample holds some 41,000 clones, roughly 93% seen once. Germline CDR1 is MGHRA and CDR2 is YSYEKL. The CDR3 runs 17 residues. Unmatched junction bases numbered 4, after V lost 2 bases and J lost 0 bases. V and J are TRBV4-1 and TRBJ1-4; 9 bases align to TRBD1. The source was CD8+ T cells from peripheral blood mononuclear cells, collected in the third trimester of pregnancy. The TCR was taken from a female donor with multiple sclerosis, enrolled in a pregnancy study. Written as DNA, the CDR3 is TGCGCCAGCAGCCAACCGGGACAGGGAGCAACTAATGAAAAACTGTTTTTT. This sequence encodes CASSQPGQGATNEKLFF.